The text below deals with one T cell receptor (beta chain). Its antigen is unidentified. From germline, CDR1 is MGHRA and CDR2 YSYEKL. The CDR3 has 15 residues. CD8+ T cell subsets were each sorted in triplicate, about 290,000 cells apiece. This sample is part of a study of CXCR3-negative and CXCR3-positive naive CD8 T cells. General observations from the study: Naive cells that were CXCR3-positive had more hydrophobic TRB CDR3s (compared with CXCR3-negative naive cells). Whereas both naive subsets had comparably high diversity, memory CD8+ cells had much lower diversity.

Preparation of TRB cDNA libraries relied on 5' RACE carrying UMI labels. One entry per CDR3 protein, without DNA, is what TCRdb gives after re-calling the 5' RACE reads. Its table lists 150,000 or so distinct CDR3 sequences. The material sequenced was naive CXCR3+ CD8+ T cells from blood. The subset was: CD45RO-CCR7+CD27+CD95- naive CD8+ T cells expressing CXCR3 (TNR3+). V gene TRBV4-1 combines with J gene TRBJ1-1. This sequence originates from a human donor in good health. Some clones in this sample may be carry-over from other donors' samples. CDR3 loop: CASSQGMWANAEAFF.